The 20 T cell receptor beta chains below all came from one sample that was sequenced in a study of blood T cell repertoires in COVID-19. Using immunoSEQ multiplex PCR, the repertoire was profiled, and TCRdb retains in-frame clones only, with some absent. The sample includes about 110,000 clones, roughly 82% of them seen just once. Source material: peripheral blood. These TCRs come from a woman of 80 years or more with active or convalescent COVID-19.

CDR3 amino acids: CASSRRVPYNEQFF. The DNA for the CDR3 is TGTGCCAGCAGCCGCAGGGTCCCCTACAATGAGCAGTTCTTC. The chain recombines TRBV7-9 with TRBJ2-1; a possible D gene is TRBD1 (5 bases). Germline V gene data show CDR1 as SEHNR and CDR2 as FQNEAQ (reference sequence). V was shortened by 5 bases and J by 2 bases, with 10 bases between the two germline ends. The CDR3 consists of 14 residues.

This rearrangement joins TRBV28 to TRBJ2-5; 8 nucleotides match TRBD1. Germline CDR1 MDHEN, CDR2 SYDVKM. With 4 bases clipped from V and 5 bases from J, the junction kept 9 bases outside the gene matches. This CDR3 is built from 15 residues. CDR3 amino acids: CASSSRTGLRETQYF. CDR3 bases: TGTGCCAGCAGTTCGCGGACAGGGTTGCGGGAGACCCAGTACTTC.

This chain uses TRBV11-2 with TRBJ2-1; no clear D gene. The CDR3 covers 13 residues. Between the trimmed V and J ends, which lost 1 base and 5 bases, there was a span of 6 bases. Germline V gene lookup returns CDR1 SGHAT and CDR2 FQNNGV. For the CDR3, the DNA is TGTGCCAGCAGCTTAGGGCCAGACAATGAGCAGTTCTTC. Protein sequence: CASSLGPDNEQFF.

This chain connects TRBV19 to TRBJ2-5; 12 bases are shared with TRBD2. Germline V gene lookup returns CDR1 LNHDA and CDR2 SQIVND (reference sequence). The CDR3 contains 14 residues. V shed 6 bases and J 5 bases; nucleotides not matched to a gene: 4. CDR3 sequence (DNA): TGTGCCAGTAGACTAGCGGGAGGTGTGGAGACCCAGTACTTC. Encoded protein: CASRLAGGVETQYF.

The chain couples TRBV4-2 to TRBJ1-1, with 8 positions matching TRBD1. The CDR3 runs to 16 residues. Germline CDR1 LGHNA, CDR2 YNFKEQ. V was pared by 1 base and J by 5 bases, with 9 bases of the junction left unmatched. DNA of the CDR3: TGTGCCAGCAGCCAAGTGGCAGGGGGCGATCGTACTGAAGCTTTCTTT. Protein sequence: CASSQVAGGDRTEAFF.

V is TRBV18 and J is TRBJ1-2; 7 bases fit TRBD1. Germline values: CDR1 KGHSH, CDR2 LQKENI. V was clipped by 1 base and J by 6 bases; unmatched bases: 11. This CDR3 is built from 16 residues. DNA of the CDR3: TGTGCCAGCTCACCACTAACGGGGACAGCCCTTGATGGCTACACCTTC. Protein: CASSPLTGTALDGYTF.

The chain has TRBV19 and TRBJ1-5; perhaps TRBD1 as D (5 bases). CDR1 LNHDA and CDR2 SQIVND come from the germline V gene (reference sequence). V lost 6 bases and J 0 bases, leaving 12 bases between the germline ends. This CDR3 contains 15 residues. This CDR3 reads CASSRQSTSNQPQHF. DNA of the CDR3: TGTGCCAGTAGCCGACAGTCAACTAGCAATCAGCCCCAGCATTTT. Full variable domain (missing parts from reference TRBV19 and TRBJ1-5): DGGITQSPKYLFRKEGQNVTLSCEQNLNHDAMYWYRQDPGQGLRLIYYSQIVNDFQKGDIAEGYSVSREKKESFPLTVTSAQKNPTAFYLCASSRQSTSNQPQHFGDGTRLSIL.

CDR3 coding DNA: TGTGCCAGCAGTTTTTCTATCCGTTCAGATACGCAGTATTTT. Its translation is CASSFSIRSDTQYF. This chain uses TRBV28 with TRBJ2-3; D gene uncertain. The CDR3 is made up of 14 amino acids. V lost 3 bases to trimming and J lost 4 bases, with 11 bases between them. Germline CDR1 is MDHEN and CDR2 is SYDVKM.

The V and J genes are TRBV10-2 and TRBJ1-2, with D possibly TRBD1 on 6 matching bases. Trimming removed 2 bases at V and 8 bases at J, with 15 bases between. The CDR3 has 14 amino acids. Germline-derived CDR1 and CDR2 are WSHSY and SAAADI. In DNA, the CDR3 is TGCGCCAGCAGTGAGGCAGGGGAGTTTGACGGCTACACCTTC. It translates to CASSEAGEFDGYTF.

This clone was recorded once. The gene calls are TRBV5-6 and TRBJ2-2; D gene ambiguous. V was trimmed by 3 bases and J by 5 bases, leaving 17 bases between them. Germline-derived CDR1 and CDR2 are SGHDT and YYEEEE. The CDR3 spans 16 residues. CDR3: CASSSIALPRTGELFF. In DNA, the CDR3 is TGTGCCAGCAGCTCAATAGCTCTCCCGAGGACCGGGGAGCTGTTTTTT.

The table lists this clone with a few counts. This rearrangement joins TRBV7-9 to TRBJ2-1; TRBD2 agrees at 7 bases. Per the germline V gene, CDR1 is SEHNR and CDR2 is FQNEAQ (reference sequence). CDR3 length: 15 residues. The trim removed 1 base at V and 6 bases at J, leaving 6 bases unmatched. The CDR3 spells CASSLGGGRFNEQFF. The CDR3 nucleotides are TGTGCCAGCAGCTTAGGGGGCGGGAGATTCAATGAGCAGTTCTTC.

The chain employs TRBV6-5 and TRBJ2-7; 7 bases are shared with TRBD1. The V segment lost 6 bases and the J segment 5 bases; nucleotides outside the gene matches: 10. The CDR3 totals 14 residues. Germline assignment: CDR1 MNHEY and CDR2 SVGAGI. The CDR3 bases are TGTGCCAGCAGGATCGACAGGGCATCTAACGAGCAGTACTTC. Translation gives CASRIDRASNEQYF.

CDR3 residues: CASSLAWQGLETQYF. The CDR3 nucleotides read TGTGCCAGCAGCTTAGCCTGGCAGGGTTTGGAGACCCAGTACTTC. The rearrangement links TRBV7-8 to TRBJ2-5, with D possibly TRBD1 on 5 matching bases. CDR1 is SGHVS and CDR2 is FQNEAQ in the germline V gene. CDR3 length: 15 amino acids. The V end lost 0 bases, the J end lost 5 bases, and 13 bases lay between the germline ends.

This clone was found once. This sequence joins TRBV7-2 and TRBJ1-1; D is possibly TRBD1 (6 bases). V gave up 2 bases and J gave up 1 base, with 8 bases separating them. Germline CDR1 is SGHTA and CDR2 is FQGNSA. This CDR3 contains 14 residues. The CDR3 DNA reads TGTGCCAGCAGCTTAAGGACAGAGAACACTGAAGCTTTCTTT. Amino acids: CASSLRTENTEAFF.

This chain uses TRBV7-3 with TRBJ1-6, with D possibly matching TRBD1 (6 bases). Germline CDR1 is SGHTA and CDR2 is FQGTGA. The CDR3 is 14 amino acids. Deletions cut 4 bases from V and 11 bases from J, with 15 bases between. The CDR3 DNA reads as TGTGCCAGCAGCTCGACAGGTCCGCAGGCACCCCTCCACTTT. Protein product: CASSSTGPQAPLHF.

CDR3 in amino acids: CASSQDVTGGPTDTQYF. Written as DNA, the CDR3 is TGTGCCAGCAGCCAAGATGTGACGGGAGGGCCGACAGATACGCAGTATTTT. The gene calls are TRBV4-2 and TRBJ2-3; 8 bases agree with TRBD2. Germline V gives CDR1 LGHNA, CDR2 YNFKEQ. The CDR3 has 17 amino acids. Trimming at V came to 0 bases and at J to 3 bases, leaving 8 bases not matched to a gene.

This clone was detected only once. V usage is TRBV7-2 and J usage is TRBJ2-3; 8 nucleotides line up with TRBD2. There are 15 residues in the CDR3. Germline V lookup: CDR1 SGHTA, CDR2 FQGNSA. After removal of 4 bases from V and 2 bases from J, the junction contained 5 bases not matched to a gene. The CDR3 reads CASSWVTSATDTQYF. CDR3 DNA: TGTGCCAGCAGCTGGGTGACTAGCGCCACAGATACGCAGTATTTT.

The CDR3 region is CASSLVGGNEQFF. The CDR3 nucleotides read TGTGCCAGCAGCTTAGTCGGGGGCAATGAGCAGTTCTTC. The chain couples TRBV11-2 to TRBJ2-1; D may be TRBD2 (6 bases). CDR1 and CDR2 from the germline V gene are SGHAT and FQNNGV. The CDR3 length is 13 residues. Trimming cost V 1 base and J 6 bases, with 7 bases left between them.

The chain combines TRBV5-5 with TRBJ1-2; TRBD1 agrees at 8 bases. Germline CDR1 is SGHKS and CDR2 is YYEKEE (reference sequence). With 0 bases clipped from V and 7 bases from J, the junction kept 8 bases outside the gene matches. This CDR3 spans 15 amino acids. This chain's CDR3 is CASSLALFGQGGYTF. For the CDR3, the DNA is TGTGCCAGCAGCTTGGCTCTCTTTGGACAGGGTGGCTACACCTTC. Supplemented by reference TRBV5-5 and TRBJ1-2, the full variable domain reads DAGVTQSPTHLIKTRGQQVTLRCSPISGHKSVSWYQQVLGQGPQFIFQYYEKEERGRGNFPDRFSARQFPNYSSELNVNALLLGDSALYLCASSLALFGQGGYTFGSGTRLTVV.

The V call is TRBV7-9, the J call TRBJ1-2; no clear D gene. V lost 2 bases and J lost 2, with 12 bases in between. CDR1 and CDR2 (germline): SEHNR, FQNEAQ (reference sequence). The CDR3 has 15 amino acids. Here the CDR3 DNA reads TGTGCCAGCAGCTTAAGTAGTTTCCACAACTATGGCTACACCTTC. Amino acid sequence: CASSLSSFHNYGYTF.